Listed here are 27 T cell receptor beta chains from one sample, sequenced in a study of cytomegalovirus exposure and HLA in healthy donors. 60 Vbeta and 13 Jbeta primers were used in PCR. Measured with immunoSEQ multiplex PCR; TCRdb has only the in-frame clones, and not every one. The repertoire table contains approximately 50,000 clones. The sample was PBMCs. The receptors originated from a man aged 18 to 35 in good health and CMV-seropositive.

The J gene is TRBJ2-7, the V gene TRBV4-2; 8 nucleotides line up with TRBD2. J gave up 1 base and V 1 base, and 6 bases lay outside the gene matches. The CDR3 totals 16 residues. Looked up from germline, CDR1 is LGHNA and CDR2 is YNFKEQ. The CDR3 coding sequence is TGTGCCAGCAGCCAAGGACGCGTAGCGGGATCCTACGAGCAGTACTTC. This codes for CASSQGRVAGSYEQYF.

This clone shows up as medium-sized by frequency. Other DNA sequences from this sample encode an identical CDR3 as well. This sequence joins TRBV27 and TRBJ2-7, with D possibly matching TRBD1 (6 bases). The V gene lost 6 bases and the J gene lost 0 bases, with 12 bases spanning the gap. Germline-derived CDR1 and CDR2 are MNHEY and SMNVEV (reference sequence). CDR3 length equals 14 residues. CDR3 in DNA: TGTGCCAGCAGCCTCCGGGACACCTCCTACGAGCAGTACTTC. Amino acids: CASSLRDTSYEQYF.

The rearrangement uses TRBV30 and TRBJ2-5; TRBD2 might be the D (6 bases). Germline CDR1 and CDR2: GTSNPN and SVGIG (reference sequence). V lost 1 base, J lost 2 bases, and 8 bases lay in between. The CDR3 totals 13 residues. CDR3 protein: CAWSGGLQETQYF. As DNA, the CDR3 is TGTGCCTGGAGTGGGGGACTTCAAGAGACCCAGTACTTC.

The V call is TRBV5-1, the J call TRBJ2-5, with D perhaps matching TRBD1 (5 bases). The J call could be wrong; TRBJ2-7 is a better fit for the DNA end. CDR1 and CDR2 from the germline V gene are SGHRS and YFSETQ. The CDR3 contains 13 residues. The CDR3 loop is CASSLFQGYEQYF. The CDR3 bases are TGCGCCAGCAGCTTGTTCCAGGGCTACGAGCAGTACTTC.

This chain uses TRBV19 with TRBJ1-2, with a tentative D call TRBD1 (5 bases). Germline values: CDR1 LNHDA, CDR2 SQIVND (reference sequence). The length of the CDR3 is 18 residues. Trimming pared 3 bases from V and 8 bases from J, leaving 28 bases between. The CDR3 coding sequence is TGTGCCAGTAGTATTAGCGGTGGGACGGTACAGCCTATCGGGGGCTACACCTTC. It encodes CASSISGGTVQPIGGYTF.

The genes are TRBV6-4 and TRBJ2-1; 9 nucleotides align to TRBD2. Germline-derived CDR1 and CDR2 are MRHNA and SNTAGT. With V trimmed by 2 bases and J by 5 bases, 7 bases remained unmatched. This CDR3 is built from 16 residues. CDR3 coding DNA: TGTGCCAGCAGTGACGCGGCGACTAGCGGCCACAATGAGCAGTTCTTC. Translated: CASSDAATSGHNEQFF.

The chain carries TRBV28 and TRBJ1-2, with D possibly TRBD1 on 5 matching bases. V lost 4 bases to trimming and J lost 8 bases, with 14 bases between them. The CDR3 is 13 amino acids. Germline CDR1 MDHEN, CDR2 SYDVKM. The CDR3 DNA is TGTGCCAGCAGTTCGGGCAGGGCTCAAGGCTACACCTTC. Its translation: CASSSGRAQGYTF.

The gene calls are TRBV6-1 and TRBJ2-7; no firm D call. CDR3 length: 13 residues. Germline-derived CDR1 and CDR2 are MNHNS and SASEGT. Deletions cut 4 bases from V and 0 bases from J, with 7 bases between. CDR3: CASSVTSSYEQYF. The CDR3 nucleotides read TGTGCCAGCAGTGTGACAAGCTCCTACGAGCAGTACTTC.

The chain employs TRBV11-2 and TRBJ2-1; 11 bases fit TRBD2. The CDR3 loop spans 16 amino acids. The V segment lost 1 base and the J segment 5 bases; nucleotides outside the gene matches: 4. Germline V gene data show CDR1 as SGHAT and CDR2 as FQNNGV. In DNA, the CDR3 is TGTGCCAGCAGCTTAGGAACTAGCGGGAGAAACAATGAGCAGTTCTTC. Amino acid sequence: CASSLGTSGRNNEQFF. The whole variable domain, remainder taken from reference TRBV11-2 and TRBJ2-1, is EAGVAQSPRYKIIEKRQSVAFWCNPISGHATLYWYQQILGQGPKLLIQFQNNGVVDDSQLPKDRFSAERLKGVDSTLKIQPAKLEDSAVYLCASSLGTSGRNNEQFFGPGTRLTVL.

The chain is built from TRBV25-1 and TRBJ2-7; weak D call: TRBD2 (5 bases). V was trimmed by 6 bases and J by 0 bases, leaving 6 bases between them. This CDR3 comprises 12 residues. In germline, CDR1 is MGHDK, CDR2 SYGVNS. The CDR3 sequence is CASSGLSYEQYF. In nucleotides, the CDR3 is TGTGCCAGCAGCGGACTCTCCTACGAGCAGTACTTC.

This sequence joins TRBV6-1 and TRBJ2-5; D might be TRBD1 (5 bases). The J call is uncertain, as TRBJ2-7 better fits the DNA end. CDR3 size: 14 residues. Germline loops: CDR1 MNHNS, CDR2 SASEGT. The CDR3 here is CASSERTLPYEQYF. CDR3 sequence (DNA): TGTGCCAGCAGTGAACGGACACTCCCCTACGAGCAGTACTTC.

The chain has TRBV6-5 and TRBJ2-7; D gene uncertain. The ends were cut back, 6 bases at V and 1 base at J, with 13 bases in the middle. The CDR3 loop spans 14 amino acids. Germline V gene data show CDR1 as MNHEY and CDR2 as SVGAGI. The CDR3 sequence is CASSQNFKSYEQYF. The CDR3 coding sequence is TGTGCCAGCAGCCAGAATTTTAAGTCCTACGAGCAGTACTTC.

CDR3 amino acids: CASSVGRGSQETQYF. The CDR3 DNA reads TGTGCCAGCAGCGTTGGACGGGGATCCCAAGAGACCCAGTACTTC. The chain has TRBV14 and TRBJ2-5; weak D call: TRBD2 (5 bases). Germline-derived CDR1 and CDR2 are SGHDN and FVKESK. Trimming stripped 5 bases from V and 1 base from J, with 14 bases between. The CDR3 runs 15 residues. Supplemented by reference TRBV14 and TRBJ2-5, the full variable domain reads EAGVTQFPSHSVIEKGQTVTLRCDPISGHDNLYWYRRVMGKEIKFLLHFVKESKQDESGMPNNRFLAERTGGTYSTLKVQPAELEDSGVYFCASSVGRGSQETQYFGPGTRLLVL.

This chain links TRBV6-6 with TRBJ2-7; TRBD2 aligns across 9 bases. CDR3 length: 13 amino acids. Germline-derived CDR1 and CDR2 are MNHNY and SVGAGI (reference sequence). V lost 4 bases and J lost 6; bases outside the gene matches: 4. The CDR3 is CASSSGTSFEQYF. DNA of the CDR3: TGTGCCAGCAGTTCCGGGACTAGCTTCGAGCAGTACTTC.

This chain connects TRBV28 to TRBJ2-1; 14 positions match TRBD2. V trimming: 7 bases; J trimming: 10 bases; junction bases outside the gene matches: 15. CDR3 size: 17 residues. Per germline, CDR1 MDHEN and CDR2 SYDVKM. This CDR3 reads CASTISTSGRGTQEQFF. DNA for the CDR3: TGTGCCAGCACTATCTCGACTAGCGGGAGGGGAACCCAAGAGCAGTTCTTC.

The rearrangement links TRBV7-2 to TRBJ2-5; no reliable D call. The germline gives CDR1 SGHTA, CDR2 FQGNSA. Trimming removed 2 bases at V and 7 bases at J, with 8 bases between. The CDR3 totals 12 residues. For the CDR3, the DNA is TGTGCCAGCAGCTTAAATAGGAGGACCCAGTACTTC. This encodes CASSLNRRTQYF.

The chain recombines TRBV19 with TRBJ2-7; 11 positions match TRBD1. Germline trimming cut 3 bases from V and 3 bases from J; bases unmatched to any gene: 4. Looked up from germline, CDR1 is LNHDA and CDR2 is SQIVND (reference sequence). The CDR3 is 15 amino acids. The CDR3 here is CASSIGTGGYYEQYF. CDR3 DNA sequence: TGTGCCAGTAGTATCGGGACAGGGGGATACTACGAGCAGTACTTC.

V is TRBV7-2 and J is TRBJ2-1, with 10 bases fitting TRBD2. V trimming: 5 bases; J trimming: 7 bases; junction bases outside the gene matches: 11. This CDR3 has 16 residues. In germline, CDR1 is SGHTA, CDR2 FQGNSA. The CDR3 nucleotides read TGTGCCAGCAGCCCCCGAGCGGGAGGGTCTGGGAATGAGCAGTTCTTC. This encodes CASSPRAGGSGNEQFF. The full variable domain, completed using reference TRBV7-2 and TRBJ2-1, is GAGVSQSPSNKVTEKGKDVELRCDPISGHTALYWYRQSLGQGLEFLIYFQGNSAPDKSGLPSDRFSAERTGGSVSTLTIQRTQQEDSAVYLCASSPRAGGSGNEQFFGPGTRLTVL.

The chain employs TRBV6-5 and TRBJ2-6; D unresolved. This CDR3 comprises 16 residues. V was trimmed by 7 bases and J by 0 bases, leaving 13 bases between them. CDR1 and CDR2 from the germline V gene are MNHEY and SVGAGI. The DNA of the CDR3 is TGTGCCAGCACTAACTCGGGCAGCTCTGGGGCCAACGTCCTGACTTTC. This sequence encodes CASTNSGSSGANVLTF.

The CDR3 spells CASSFGQGRYGYTF. In DNA form, the CDR3 reads TGTGCCAGCAGTTTCGGACAGGGGAGGTATGGCTACACCTTC. The chain carries TRBV28 and TRBJ1-2, with 9 bases aligning to TRBD1. CDR1 and CDR2 from the germline V gene are MDHEN and SYDVKM. The CDR3 totals 14 residues. After removal of 3 bases from V and 5 bases from J, the junction contained 4 bases not matched to a gene.

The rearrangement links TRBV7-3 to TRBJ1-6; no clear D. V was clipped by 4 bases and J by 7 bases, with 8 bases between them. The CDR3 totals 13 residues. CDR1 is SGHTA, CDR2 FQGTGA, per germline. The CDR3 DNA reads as TGTGCCAGCAGCTCTACAGCAAATTCACCCCTCCACTTT. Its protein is CASSSTANSPLHF.

DNA of the CDR3: TGTGCCAGCAGAAAAGGGGGCGGCGAGCAGTACTTC. The encoded protein is CASRKGGGEQYF. The chain couples TRBV27 to TRBJ2-7; 7 nucleotides match TRBD1. The CDR3 covers 12 residues. CDR1 is MNHEY and CDR2 is SMNVEV in the germline V gene (reference sequence). Trimming removed 6 bases from V and 6 bases from J; junction bases left unmatched: 5.

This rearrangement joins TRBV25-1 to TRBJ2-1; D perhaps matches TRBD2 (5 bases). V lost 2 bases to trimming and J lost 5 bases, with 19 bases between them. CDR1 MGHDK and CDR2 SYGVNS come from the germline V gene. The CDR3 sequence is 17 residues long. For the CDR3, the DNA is TGTGCCAGCAGTGAAGGAGCTAGATCTACACTAGACAATGAGCAGTTCTTC. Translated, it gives CASSEGARSTLDNEQFF.

CDR3 residues: CASSFAPGQTYEQYF. For the CDR3, the DNA is TGTGCCAGCAGCTTCGCACCGGGACAGACCTACGAGCAGTACTTC. The chain combines TRBV11-2 with TRBJ2-7, with 7 bases fitting TRBD1. Germline V lookup: CDR1 SGHAT, CDR2 FQNNGV. CDR3 size: 15 residues. Losses at the gene ends were 3 bases for V and 2 bases for J; bases not matched to a gene: 7.

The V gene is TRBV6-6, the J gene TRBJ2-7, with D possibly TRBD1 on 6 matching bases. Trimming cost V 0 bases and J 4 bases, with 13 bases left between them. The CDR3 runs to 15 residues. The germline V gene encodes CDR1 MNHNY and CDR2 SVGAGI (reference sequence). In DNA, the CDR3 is TGTGCCAGCAGTTACTCGACGGACAGACCGTACGAGCAGTACTTC. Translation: CASSYSTDRPYEQYF.

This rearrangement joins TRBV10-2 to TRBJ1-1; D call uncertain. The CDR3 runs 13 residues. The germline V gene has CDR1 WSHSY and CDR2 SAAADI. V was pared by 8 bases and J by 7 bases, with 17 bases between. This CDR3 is CASSGGFLGEAFF. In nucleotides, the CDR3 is TGCGCCAGCTCCGGAGGGTTCCTGGGTGAAGCTTTCTTT.

The CDR3 bases are TGTGCCATCAGTGAGGCGACTAGAGGCTACGAGCAGTACTTC. Translated, it gives CAISEATRGYEQYF. The J gene is TRBJ2-7, the V gene TRBV10-3; D possibly corresponds to TRBD2 (6 bases). From germline, CDR1 is ENHRY and CDR2 SYGVKD. This CDR3 contains 14 residues. Trimming stripped 2 bases from V and 3 bases from J, with 11 bases between.